Listed below are T cell receptor beta chains from one sample, sequenced in a study of OX40 agonist ivuxolimab in advanced cancers. The protocol was immunoSEQ multiplex PCR, while the TCRdb copy is restricted to in-frame clones and leaves out a portion. This sample carries about 91,000 clones, approximately 85% of them seen once, and the ten largest clones take 0.2% to 0.25%. Sample: CD4+ or CD8+ T cells sorted from blood, taken in a trial of the OX40 agonist ivuxolimab. Receptor source: an adult with an advanced solid tumor such as melanoma, head and neck, liver or kidney cancer. Both conserved end residues are part of each CDR3. The D gene is left open where the match is weak. The size of a clone is reported for some rows only, either as once, few or many, or as a class for expanded clones.

v_call: TRBV5-1; j_call: TRBJ2-7; d_call: TRBD1; clone_size: once; cdr3_nt: TGCGCCAGCAGCCGACAGGGGGCTACGTACGAGCAGTACTTC; cdr3_aa: CASSRQGATYEQYF
v_call: TRBV7-2; j_call: TRBJ2-5; d_call: -; clone_size: once; cdr3_nt: TGTGCCAGCAGCCCCGTGCCAGAGACCCAGTACTTC; cdr3_aa: CASSPVPETQYF
v_call: TRBV7-2; j_call: TRBJ2-1; d_call: -; clone_size: -; cdr3_nt: TGTGCCAGCAGCTCCAGTGGCGGTTTGGGCCTTTTCTTC; cdr3_aa: CASSSSGGLGLFF
v_call: TRBV29-1; j_call: TRBJ1-4; d_call: -; clone_size: -; cdr3_nt: TGCAGCGTTGAAGGGCCAGGGGAGAAAGTGTTTTTT; cdr3_aa: CSVEGPGEKVFF
v_call: TRBV5-1; j_call: TRBJ1-2; d_call: -; clone_size: -; cdr3_nt: TGCGCCAGCAGCTCCGGGAGGGCTACAGGGTATCAAGCTAACTATGGCTACACCTTC; cdr3_aa: CASSSGRATGYQANYGYTF
v_call: TRBV2; j_call: TRBJ2-2; d_call: -; clone_size: -; cdr3_nt: TGTGCCAGCCGGGGGGGGACAGGGTACGCCGGGGAGCTGTTTTTT; cdr3_aa: CASRGGTGYAGELFF
v_call: TRBV19; j_call: TRBJ1-6; d_call: -; clone_size: -; cdr3_nt: TGTGCCAGTAGTATTAAGGAGACGGGCTCCTATAATTCACCCCTCCACTTT; cdr3_aa: CASSIKETGSYNSPLHF
v_call: TRBV2; j_call: TRBJ2-2; d_call: -; clone_size: -; cdr3_nt: TGTGCCAGCAGTGAAGCCTGGACCGGGGAGCTGTTTTTT; cdr3_aa: CASSEAWTGELFF
v_call: TRBV27; j_call: TRBJ2-5; d_call: TRBD1; clone_size: -; cdr3_nt: TGTGCCAGCAGCTTCTCGGACAGGGTTGAGACCCAGTACTTC; cdr3_aa: CASSFSDRVETQYF
v_call: TRBV28; j_call: TRBJ2-7; d_call: -; clone_size: few; cdr3_nt: TGTGCCAGCAGTTCATCCCCCGGGGCGCGAAACGAGCAGTACTTC; cdr3_aa: CASSSSPGARNEQYF
v_call: TRBV18; j_call: TRBJ1-6; d_call: -; clone_size: -; cdr3_nt: TGTGCCAGCTCAGCAATTTCAGGGGCCGATTCACCCCTCCACTTT; cdr3_aa: CASSAISGADSPLHF
v_call: TRBV19; j_call: TRBJ1-1; d_call: TRBD1; clone_size: -; cdr3_nt: TGTGCCAGTAGTAGCGGGCCAGGGGGCCGAACTGAAGCTTTCTTT; cdr3_aa: CASSSGPGGRTEAFF
v_call: TRBV11-3; j_call: TRBJ2-3; d_call: -; clone_size: -; cdr3_nt: TGTGCCAGCAGCTTAGACCCCGGACAGTTTACTAGCACAGATACGCAGTATTTT; cdr3_aa: CASSLDPGQFTSTDTQYF
v_call: TRBV6-5; j_call: TRBJ2-1; d_call: -; clone_size: -; cdr3_nt: TGTGCCAGCAGTTACGGTGGGGGTACAGGCAATGAGCAGTTCTTC; cdr3_aa: CASSYGGGTGNEQFF
v_call: TRBV27; j_call: TRBJ1-4; d_call: TRBD1; clone_size: -; cdr3_nt: TGTGCCAGGGGATTCAACAGGGGCCAAGGACCTAATGAAAAACTGTTTTTT; cdr3_aa: CARGFNRGQGPNEKLFF
v_call: TRBV5-1; j_call: TRBJ2-2; d_call: -; clone_size: once; cdr3_nt: TGCGCCAGCAGCTTGGTGGCGGGGGCCACCGGGGAGCTGTTTTTT; cdr3_aa: CASSLVAGATGELFF
v_call: TRBV20-1; j_call: TRBJ1-2; d_call: -; clone_size: -; cdr3_nt: TGCAGTGCTCCTAAGGGGGGAGGCTACACCTTC; cdr3_aa: CSAPKGGGYTF
v_call: TRBV7-2; j_call: TRBJ2-7; d_call: -; clone_size: -; cdr3_nt: TGTGCCAGCAGCGCTGCTCACAGGGTATCCTACGAGCAGTACTTC; cdr3_aa: CASSAAHRVSYEQYF
v_call: TRBV7-2; j_call: TRBJ2-5; d_call: -; clone_size: -; cdr3_nt: TGTGCCAGCAGCTTAGCGTTCCGTAGGGCTAGGGGCGGATCAGAGACCCAGTACTTC; cdr3_aa: CASSLAFRRARGGSETQYF
v_call: TRBV10-1; j_call: TRBJ1-6; d_call: -; clone_size: -; cdr3_nt: TGCGCCAGCAGTGAACCTAATTCACCCCTCCACTTT; cdr3_aa: CASSEPNSPLHF
v_call: TRBV5-4; j_call: TRBJ1-2; d_call: -; clone_size: -; cdr3_nt: TGTGCCAGCAGCTTGGTAGCAGGGGTAACGGGTGGCTACACCTTC; cdr3_aa: CASSLVAGVTGGYTF
v_call: TRBV5-4; j_call: TRBJ2-5; d_call: -; clone_size: -; cdr3_nt: TGTGCCAGCAGCTGGACGGGCCCCCAAGAGACCCAGTACTTC; cdr3_aa: CASSWTGPQETQYF
v_call: TRBV5-5; j_call: TRBJ2-7; d_call: -; clone_size: -; cdr3_nt: TGTGCCAGCAGCTCACGGGTTGGCGAGCAGTACTTC; cdr3_aa: CASSSRVGEQYF
v_call: TRBV7-2; j_call: TRBJ2-5; d_call: TRBD2; clone_size: -; cdr3_nt: TGTGCCAGCACCTACGACGGGGGGGTCTGGGAGACCCAGTACTTC; cdr3_aa: CASTYDGGVWETQYF
v_call: TRBV28; j_call: TRBJ2-7; d_call: TRBD1; clone_size: -; cdr3_nt: TGTGCCAGCAGCCCCGCCTACCTAGGACAGGGTGGTCACGAGCAGTACTTC; cdr3_aa: CASSPAYLGQGGHEQYF
v_call: TRBV7-8; j_call: TRBJ2-3; d_call: -; clone_size: -; cdr3_nt: TGTGCCAGCAGCTCTCTCGGAGGGAGCACAGATACGCAGTATTTT; cdr3_aa: CASSSLGGSTDTQYF
v_call: TRBV30; j_call: TRBJ1-5; d_call: -; clone_size: once; cdr3_nt: TGTGCCTGGAGTGTAGGGGCTTATAGCAATCAGCCCCAGCATTTT; cdr3_aa: CAWSVGAYSNQPQHF
v_call: TRBV4-1; j_call: TRBJ1-3; d_call: -; clone_size: -; cdr3_nt: TGCGCCAGCAGTGACCCGGACTCCGGAAACACCATATATTTT; cdr3_aa: CASSDPDSGNTIYF
v_call: TRBV10-1; j_call: TRBJ1-1; d_call: -; clone_size: -; cdr3_nt: TGCGCCAGCACAGGTATACTTGATGGAGGAAACACTGAAGCTTTCTTT; cdr3_aa: CASTGILDGGNTEAFF
v_call: TRBV27; j_call: TRBJ2-2; d_call: -; clone_size: -; cdr3_nt: TGTGCCAGCAGTCCAAACAAACGCCGAAACACCGGGGAGCTGTTTTTT; cdr3_aa: CASSPNKRRNTGELFF
v_call: TRBV5-1; j_call: TRBJ1-1; d_call: -; clone_size: -; cdr3_nt: TGCGCCAGCAGCTTCGATCGACAGACCAGCCAAGCTTTCTTT; cdr3_aa: CASSFDRQTSQAFF
v_call: TRBV6-6; j_call: TRBJ2-1; d_call: -; clone_size: -; cdr3_nt: TGTGCCAGCTGCCAGGAGAGCCTGTACAATGAGCAGTTCTTC; cdr3_aa: CASCQESLYNEQFF
v_call: TRBV10-3; j_call: TRBJ2-1; d_call: -; clone_size: -; cdr3_nt: TGTGCCATCGGAAAACCCCACGGGTACAATGAGCAGTTCTTC; cdr3_aa: CAIGKPHGYNEQFF
v_call: TRBV2; j_call: TRBJ1-2; d_call: TRBD1; clone_size: -; cdr3_nt: TGTGCCAGCACCAGAAACACCGACAGGGTCTATGGCTACACCTTC; cdr3_aa: CASTRNTDRVYGYTF
v_call: TRBV6-5; j_call: TRBJ2-3; d_call: -; clone_size: -; cdr3_nt: TGTGCCAGCAGTTATGTGCAGGCGAGCACAGATACGCAGTATTTT; cdr3_aa: CASSYVQASTDTQYF
v_call: TRBV23-1; j_call: TRBJ1-1; d_call: -; clone_size: few; cdr3_nt: TGCGCCAGCAGCCAACGAGCTTTCTTT; cdr3_aa: CASSQRAFF
v_call: TRBV9; j_call: TRBJ2-3; d_call: TRBD2; clone_size: -; cdr3_nt: TGTGCCAGCAGCGTAGCTGGCGGGAGAGGAGATACGCAGTATTTT; cdr3_aa: CASSVAGGRGDTQYF